The rows below give T cell receptor beta chains drawn from one sample of a study of blood T cell repertoires in COVID-19. Generated by immunoSEQ multiplex PCR, the TCRdb table keeps only in-frame clones and is missing some. The sample has just over 80,000 clones, around 81% seen once. Sequenced material: peripheral blood. The receptors stem from a man older than 75 with acute or convalescent COVID-19. Each CDR3 is given without its conserved first and last residue.

TRBV29-1	TRBJ2-7	SVGDTPYEQY
TRBV27	TRBJ1-1	ASSSQGGMNTEAF
TRBV19	TRBJ2-5	ASSPEGRETQY
TRBV7-9	TRBJ2-5	ASSLTDRGLQETQY
TRBV7-9	TRBJ1-6	ASSRQGGNSPLH
TRBV18	TRBJ2-3	ASSRGGMDTQY
TRBV6-5	TRBJ2-7	ASSYSLAGGWYEQY
TRBV28	TRBJ2-1	ASSSRTSGRAGEQF
TRBV27	TRBJ1-5	ASSDRSNQPQH
TRBV5-1	TRBJ1-2	ASSSGGGSYGYT